This T cell receptor (beta chain) originates from a study of shared clonotypes between healthy human individuals. Study in general: The study drew on a couple of women and a few men aged 18 to 49 as donors.

Within Nashville, Tennessee resided all donors, each a Caucasian adult. Germline V gene sequence: CDR1 MGHRA, CDR2 YSYEKL. Unmatched junction bases numbered 7, after V lost 4 bases and J lost 7 bases. This CDR3 comprises 15 residues. Spread over ten immunoSEQ deep assay plates, unsorted PBMC DNA underwent sequencing. Original methodology: There were no quality scores in the junction-only immunoSEQ sequences, so filtering differed. Only in-frame clones appear in the TCRdb table, and some are missing; sequencing was by immunoSEQ multiplex PCR. Clone size and V and J calls were adopted from that table, with D and trimming inferred from the DNA. The sample records 450,000 or so clones, 70% to 80% being singletons.

Material for sequencing was PBMCs. This chain joins TRBV4-1 and TRBJ2-1, with TRBD2 matching 10 bases. This TCR came from a woman aged 35 to 49 in good health. Some clones in this sample may be carry-over from other donors' samples. CDR3 nucleotides: TGCGCCAGCAGCCCTTCTAGCGGGAGATTAAATGAGCAGTTCTTC. Amino acids: CASSPSSGRLNEQFF.